This T cell receptor beta chain was captured in a study of shared clonotypes between healthy human individuals. Overall study context: Participating donors consisted of two women and a few men aged 18 to 49.

Germline V gives CDR1 MGHRA, CDR2 YSYEKL. CDR3 length equals 16 residues. Trimming removed 0 bases from V and 8 bases from J; junction bases left unmatched: 6. Turning to this clone: Its antigen is undetermined.

Sequenced by immunoSEQ multiplex PCR; TCRdb stores in-frame clones only, minus some. This table has about 2 million clones, about 95% appearing once. Free of recent acute infections or vaccinations, the donors were healthy HIV-negative adults. Notes on the study in general: At large depth, rarefaction still showed sorted-subset sequencing to be incomplete. The generation probabilities recorded for non-shared clonotypes fell below those of clonotypes shared by all four donors.

The specimen sequenced was naive CD4+ T cells sorted from blood. Indicated subset: CD45RA+ positively selected. This clonotype originated in a man aged 18 to 30 in good health. The chain joins TRBV4-1 to TRBJ1-4, with 10 bases fitting TRBD1. The CDR3 DNA is TGCGCCAGCAGCCAAGACGGCGGGACAGGGGACGAAAAACTGTTTTTT. It codes for CASSQDGGTGDEKLFF.